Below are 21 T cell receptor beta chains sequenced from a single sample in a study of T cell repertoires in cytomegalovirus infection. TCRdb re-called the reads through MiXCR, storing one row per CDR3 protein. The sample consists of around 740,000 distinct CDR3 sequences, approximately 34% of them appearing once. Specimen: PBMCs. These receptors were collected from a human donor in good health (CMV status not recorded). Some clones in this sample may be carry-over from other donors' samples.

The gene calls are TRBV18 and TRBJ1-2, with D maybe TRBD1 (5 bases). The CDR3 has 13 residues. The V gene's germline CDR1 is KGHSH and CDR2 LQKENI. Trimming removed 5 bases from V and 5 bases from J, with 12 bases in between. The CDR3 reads CASSSDRPYGYTF. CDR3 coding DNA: TGTGCCAGCTCATCCGACAGACCGTATGGCTACACCTTC.

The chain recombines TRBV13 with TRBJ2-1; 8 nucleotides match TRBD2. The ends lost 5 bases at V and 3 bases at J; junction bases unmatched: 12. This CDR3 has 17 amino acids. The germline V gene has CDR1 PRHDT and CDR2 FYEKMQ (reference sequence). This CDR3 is CASSLPGGGTSYNEQFF. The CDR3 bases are TGTGCCAGCAGCCTACCCGGAGGTGGGACTAGCTACAATGAGCAGTTCTTC.

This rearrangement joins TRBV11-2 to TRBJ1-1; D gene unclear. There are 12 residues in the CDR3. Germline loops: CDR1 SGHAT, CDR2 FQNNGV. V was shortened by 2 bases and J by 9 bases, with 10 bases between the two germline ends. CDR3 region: CASSLISLKAFF. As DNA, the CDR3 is TGTGCCAGCAGCTTAATTTCCCTGAAAGCTTTCTTT.

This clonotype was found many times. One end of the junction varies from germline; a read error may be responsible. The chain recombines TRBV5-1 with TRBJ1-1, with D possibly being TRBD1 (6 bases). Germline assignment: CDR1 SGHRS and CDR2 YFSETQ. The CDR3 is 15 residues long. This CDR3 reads CASSLAGGLNTEAFF. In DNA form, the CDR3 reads TGTGCCAGCAGCTTAGCGGGGGGGCTGAACACTGAAGCTTTCTTT.

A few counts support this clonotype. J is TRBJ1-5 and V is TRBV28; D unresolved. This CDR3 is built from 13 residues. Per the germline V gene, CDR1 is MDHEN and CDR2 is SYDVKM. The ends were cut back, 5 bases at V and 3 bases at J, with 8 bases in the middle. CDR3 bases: TGTGCCAGCAGTAACAGAATCAATCAGCCCCAGCATTTT. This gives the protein CASSNRINQPQHF.

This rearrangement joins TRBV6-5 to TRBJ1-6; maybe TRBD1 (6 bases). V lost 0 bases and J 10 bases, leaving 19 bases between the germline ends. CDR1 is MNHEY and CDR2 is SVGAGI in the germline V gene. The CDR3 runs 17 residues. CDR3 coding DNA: TGTGCCAGCAGTTACTCGAAAGGGGTCAGGGGTCAGTCACCCCTCCACTTT. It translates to CASSYSKGVRGQSPLHF.

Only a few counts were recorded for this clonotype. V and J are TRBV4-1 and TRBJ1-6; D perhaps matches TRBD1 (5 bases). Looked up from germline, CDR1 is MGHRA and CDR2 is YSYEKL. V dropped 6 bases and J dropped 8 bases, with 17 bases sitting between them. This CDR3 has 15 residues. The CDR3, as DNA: TGCGCCAGCAGTCCAGAGCGGCAGGGTGATTCACCCCTCCACTTT. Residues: CASSPERQGDSPLHF.

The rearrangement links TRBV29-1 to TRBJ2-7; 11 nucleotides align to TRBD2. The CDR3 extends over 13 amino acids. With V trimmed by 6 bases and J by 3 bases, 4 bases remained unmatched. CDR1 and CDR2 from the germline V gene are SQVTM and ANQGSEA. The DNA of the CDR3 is TGCAGCGTAAGACTAGCGGGAAGCTACGAGCAGTACTTC. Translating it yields CSVRLAGSYEQYF.

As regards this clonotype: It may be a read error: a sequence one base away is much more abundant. The CDR3: CSARGQRVGQYF. CDR3 coding DNA: TGCAGTGCTAGAGGACAGAGGGTGGGGCAGTACTTC. The V gene is TRBV20-1, the J gene TRBJ2-7, with D possibly called TRBD1 or TRBD2 (5 bases each). Per the germline V gene, CDR1 is DFQATT and CDR2 is SNEGSKA (reference sequence). V lost 1 base to trimming and J lost 9 bases, with 13 bases between them. The CDR3 runs to 12 residues.

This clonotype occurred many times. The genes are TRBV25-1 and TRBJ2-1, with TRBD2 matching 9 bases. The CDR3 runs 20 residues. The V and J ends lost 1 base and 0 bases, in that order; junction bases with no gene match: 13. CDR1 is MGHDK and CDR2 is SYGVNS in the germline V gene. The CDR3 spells CASSESPGTSSLRSYNEQFF. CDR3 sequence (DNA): TGTGCCAGCAGTGAATCCCCCGGGACTAGCTCCCTCCGCTCCTACAATGAGCAGTTCTTC.

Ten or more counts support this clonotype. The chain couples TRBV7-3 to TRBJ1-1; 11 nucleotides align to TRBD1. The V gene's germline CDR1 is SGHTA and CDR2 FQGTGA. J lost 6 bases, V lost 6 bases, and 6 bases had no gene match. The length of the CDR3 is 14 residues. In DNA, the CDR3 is TGTGCCAGCAGTCCTGGACAGGGGGCATCTGAAGCTTTCTTT. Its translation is CASSPGQGASEAFF.

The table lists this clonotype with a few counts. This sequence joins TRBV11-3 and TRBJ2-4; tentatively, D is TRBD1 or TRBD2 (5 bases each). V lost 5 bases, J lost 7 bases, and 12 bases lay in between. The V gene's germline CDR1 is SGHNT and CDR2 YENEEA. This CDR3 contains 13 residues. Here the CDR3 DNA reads TGTGCCAGCAGCACCGGGACGGGGAACATTCAGTACTTC. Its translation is CASSTGTGNIQYF.

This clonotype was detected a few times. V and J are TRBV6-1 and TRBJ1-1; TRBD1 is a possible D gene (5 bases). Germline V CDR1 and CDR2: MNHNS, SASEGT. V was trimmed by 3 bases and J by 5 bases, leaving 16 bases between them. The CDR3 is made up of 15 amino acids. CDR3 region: CASSDYRVRGTEAFF. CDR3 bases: TGTGCCAGCAGTGACTACCGGGTTCGGGGGACTGAAGCTTTCTTT.

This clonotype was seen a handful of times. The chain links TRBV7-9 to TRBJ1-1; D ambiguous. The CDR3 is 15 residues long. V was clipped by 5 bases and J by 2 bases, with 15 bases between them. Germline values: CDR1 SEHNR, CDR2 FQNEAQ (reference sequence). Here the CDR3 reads CASSPLGRVNTEAFF. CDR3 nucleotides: TGTGCCAGCAGCCCTCTGGGCAGAGTAAACACTGAAGCTTTCTTT. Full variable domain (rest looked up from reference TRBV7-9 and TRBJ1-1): DTGVSQNPRHKITKRGQNVTFRCDPISEHNRLYWYRQTLGQGPEFLTYFQNEAQLEKSRLLSDRFSAERPKGSFSTLEIQRTEQGDSAMYLCASSPLGRVNTEAFFGQGTRLTVV.

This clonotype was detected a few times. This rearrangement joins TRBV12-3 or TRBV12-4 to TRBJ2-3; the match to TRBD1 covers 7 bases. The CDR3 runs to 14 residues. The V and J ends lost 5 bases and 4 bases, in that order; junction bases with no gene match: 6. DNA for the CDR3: TGTGCCAGCAGTGCCAGGGGGTCAGCAGATACGCAGTATTTT. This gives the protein CASSARGSADTQYF.

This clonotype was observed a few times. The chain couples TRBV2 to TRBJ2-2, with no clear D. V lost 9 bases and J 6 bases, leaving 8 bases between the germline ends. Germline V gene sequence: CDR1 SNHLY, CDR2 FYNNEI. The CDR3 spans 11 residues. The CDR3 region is CASWSAGELFF. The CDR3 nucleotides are TGTGCCAGTTGGTCGGCCGGGGAGCTGTTTTTT.

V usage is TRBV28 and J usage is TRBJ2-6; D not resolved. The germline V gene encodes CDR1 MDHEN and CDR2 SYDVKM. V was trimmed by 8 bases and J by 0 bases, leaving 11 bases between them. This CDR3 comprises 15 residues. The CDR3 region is CASLTPSSGANVLTF. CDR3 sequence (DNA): TGTGCCAGCCTAACCCCCAGCTCTGGGGCCAACGTCCTGACTTTC. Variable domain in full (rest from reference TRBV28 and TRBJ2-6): DVKVTQSSRYLVKRTGEKVFLECVQDMDHENMFWYRQDPGLGLRLIYFSYDVKMKEKGDIPEGYSVSREKKERFSLILESASTNQTSMYLCASLTPSSGANVLTFGAGSRLTVL.

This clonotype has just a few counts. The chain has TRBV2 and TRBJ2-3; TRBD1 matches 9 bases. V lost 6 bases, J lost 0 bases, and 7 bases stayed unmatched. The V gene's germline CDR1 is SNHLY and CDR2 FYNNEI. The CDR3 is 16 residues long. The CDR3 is CASRTGGFNSTDTQYF. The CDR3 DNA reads TGTGCCAGCAGGACAGGGGGTTTTAATAGCACAGATACGCAGTATTTT.

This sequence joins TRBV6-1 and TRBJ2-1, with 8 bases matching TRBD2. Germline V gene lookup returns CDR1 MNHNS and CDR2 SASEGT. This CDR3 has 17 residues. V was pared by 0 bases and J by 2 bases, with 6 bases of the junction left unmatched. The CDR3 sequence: CASSEAVAGRPYNEQFF. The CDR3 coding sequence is TGTGCCAGCAGTGAAGCTGTAGCGGGGCGTCCCTACAATGAGCAGTTCTTC.

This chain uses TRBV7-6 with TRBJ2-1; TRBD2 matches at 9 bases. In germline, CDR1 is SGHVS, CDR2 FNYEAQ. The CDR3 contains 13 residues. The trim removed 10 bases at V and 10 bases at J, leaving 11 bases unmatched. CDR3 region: CATPGLAGPEQFF. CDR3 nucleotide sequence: TGTGCCACCCCGGGGCTAGCGGGGCCGGAGCAGTTCTTC.

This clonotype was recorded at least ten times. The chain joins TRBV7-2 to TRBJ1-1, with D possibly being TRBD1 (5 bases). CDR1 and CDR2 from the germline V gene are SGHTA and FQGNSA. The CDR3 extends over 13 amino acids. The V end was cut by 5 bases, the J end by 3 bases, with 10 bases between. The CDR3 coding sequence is TGTGCCAGCAGCACAAGACAGCACACTGAAGCTTTCTTT. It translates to CASSTRQHTEAFF.